In this sample, the clone carrying this T cell receptor (beta chain) turned up a few times. The antigen remains undetermined. An end of the junction does not agree with germline; a read error may underlie this. The source of the sample is a study of blood T cells in healthy people across ages. Findings and caveats of the study: Roughly linear declines in TCR beta diversity per million T cells occurred with age.

CDR3 length: 11 residues. CDR1 and CDR2 (germline): MNHEY, SVGEGT. A second PCR, run for about 7 to 12 cycles, used a sample-barcoded 5' primer plus a J-beta primer mix. From the 5' RACE reads, TCRdb called clonotypes with MiXCR, one entry per CDR3 protein. The sample carries 1.8 million or so distinct CDR3 sequences, 39% recorded once. The material sequenced was blood. The V gene is TRBV6-2 or TRBV6-3, the J gene TRBJ2-1; D ambiguous. The origin of this receptor is a human donor in good health. CDR3 in amino acids: CAGSSYNEQFF. The CDR3 bases are TGTGCCGGCAGTTCTTACAATGAGCAGTTCTTC.